This TCR beta chain was retrieved from a study of technical replicates of blood from a handful of donors. TCRdb's copy holds only in-frame clones and misses some; the assay was immunoSEQ multiplex PCR. The table has under 90,000 clones, 85% to 95% seen once. This CDR3 spans 15 amino acids. Germline V lookup: CDR1 SGHRS, CDR2 YFSETQ. V was clipped by 0 bases and J by 2 bases, with 11 bases between them. This chain connects TRBV5-1 to TRBJ2-5; possible D gene TRBD2, 5 bases. This TCR was recovered from a human donor in good health. The sequenced material came from T cells isolated from PBMCs. The CDR3 DNA reads as TGCGCCAGCAGCTTGGCCATCGAGCGGCAAGAGACCCAGTACTTC. Protein product: CASSLAIERQETQYF.